The 17 T cell receptor beta chains in this list originate from one sample, sequenced in a study of T cells in Graves' hyperthyroidism and ophthalmopathy. Amplification yielded TCR beta CDR3 regions, with RNA transcripts as the source. The TCR CDR3 was amplified in a first-round RT-PCR using the HTBI primer set. One entry per CDR3 protein, called by TCRdb with MiXCR from the multiplex PCR reads. The table shows around 33,000 distinct CDR3 sequences, with about 49% occurring only once. Sequenced sample: blood. All receptors derive from a woman in her forties or fifties with Graves' hyperthyroidism that later progressed to Graves' ophthalmopathy.

This clonotype was seen more than once but under ten times. The CDR3 region has the DNA TGTGCCAGCAGCTTAATGTTGTTGGTGGGGGAGCAGTACTTC. Protein: CASSLMLLVGEQYF. The chain is built from TRBV7-6 and TRBJ2-7; D is unresolved. Trimming took off 2 bases at V and 7 bases at J, with 15 bases between the two ends. Germline V CDR1 and CDR2: SGHVS, FNYEAQ. CDR3 size: 14 residues.

This clonotype showed up many times. V and J are TRBV7-3 and TRBJ2-3, with a tentative D call TRBD2 (6 bases). The V end was cut by 5 bases, the J end by 0 bases, with 12 bases between. Germline CDR1 and CDR2: SGHTA and FQGTGA. The CDR3 length is 15 residues. The CDR3 region is CASSLRAGSTDTQYF. The CDR3 nucleotides read TGTGCCAGCAGCCTTAGGGCGGGAAGCACAGATACGCAGTATTTT.

The chain links TRBV5-4 to TRBJ1-1; 8 bases align to TRBD1. CDR1 is SGHNT and CDR2 is YYREEE in the germline V gene (reference sequence). The CDR3 totals 15 residues. The J segment lost 5 bases and the V segment lost 0 bases, leaving 6 bases of the junction unmatched. DNA for the CDR3: TGTGCCAGCAGCTTGGCAGGGGGCGGGGGAACTGAAGCTTTCTTT. Its protein product is CASSLAGGGGTEAFF.

By share, this clonotype ranks as medium-sized. The chain is built from TRBV7-6 and TRBJ2-7; D gene ambiguous. The germline CDR1 and CDR2 sequences are SGHVS and FNYEAQ. V was clipped by 4 bases and J by 2 bases, with 15 bases between them. The CDR3 has 15 amino acids. The CDR3 DNA reads TGTGCCAGCAGCTCCCACCCCGAGCTTACCTACGAGCAGTACTTC. Translated, it gives CASSSHPELTYEQYF.

The J gene is TRBJ2-5, the V gene TRBV5-1; a possible D gene is TRBD2 (5 bases). The germline V gene encodes CDR1 SGHRS and CDR2 YFSETQ. CDR3 length equals 13 residues. V lost 1 base, J lost 5 bases, and 9 bases lay in between. The chain's CDR3 is CASSLLARETQYF. CDR3 nucleotides: TGCGCCAGCAGCTTGCTAGCCCGGGAGACCCAGTACTTC.

CDR3 in amino acids: CAINDDSGANVLTF. The CDR3 DNA follows: TGTGCCATCAATGACGACTCTGGGGCCAACGTCCTGACTTTC. This chain connects TRBV10-3 to TRBJ2-6; D call uncertain. The CDR3 has 14 residues. Germline CDR1 reads ENHRY; CDR2 reads SYGVKD. V shed 7 bases and J shed 0 bases, with 7 bases lying between them.

This clonotype counts as medium-sized. The chain combines TRBV20-1 with TRBJ1-2; D is possibly TRBD1 (5 bases). Per the germline V gene, CDR1 is DFQATT and CDR2 is SNEGSKA (reference sequence). Deletions cut 3 bases from V and 8 bases from J, with 16 bases between. The CDR3 sequence is 13 residues long. The CDR3 DNA sequence: TGCAGTGCTAGGTGGACACTGCTAGGAGGCTACACCTTC. This gives the protein CSARWTLLGGYTF.

This clonotype showed up just once. This rearrangement joins TRBV7-9 to TRBJ2-7; 8 nucleotides match TRBD1. CDR3 length equals 16 residues. Germline CDR1 is SEHNR and CDR2 is FQNEAQ (reference sequence). The ends lost 7 bases at V and 5 bases at J; junction bases unmatched: 16. The CDR3 region has the DNA TGTGCCAGCAAGATAGATGGGGCAGGGGGCTTCGACGAGCAGTACTTC. It yields the protein CASKIDGAGGFDEQYF.

CDR3: CTRSNGDTEAFF. DNA of the CDR3: TGTACCCGCAGTAATGGGGACACTGAAGCTTTCTTT. The chain links TRBV9 to TRBJ1-1; the D is unclear. The CDR3 loop spans 12 amino acids. The V gene's germline CDR1 is SGDLS and CDR2 YYNGEE. Full variable domain (rest looked up from reference TRBV9 and TRBJ1-1): DSGVTQTPKHLITATGQRVTLRCSPRSGDLSVYWYQQSLDQGLQFLIQYYNGEERAKGNILERFSAQQFPDLHSELNLSSLELGDSALYFCTRSNGDTEAFFGQGTRLTVV.

The V and J genes are TRBV4-1 and TRBJ2-1, with D maybe TRBD1 (6 bases). The CDR3 runs to 13 residues. Germline V gene data show CDR1 as MGHRA and CDR2 as YSYEKL. The V end lost 5 bases, the J end lost 7 bases, and 12 bases lay between the germline ends. As DNA, the CDR3 is TGCGCCAGCAGCAGGGCAGGGGTGAATGAGCAGTTCTTC. This gives the protein CASSRAGVNEQFF.

This clonotype showed up many times. The rearrangement uses TRBV19 and TRBJ2-7; TRBD1 matches 9 bases. The CDR3 loop spans 14 amino acids. Trimming at V came to 4 bases and at J to 5 bases, leaving 6 bases not matched to a gene. Germline V CDR1 and CDR2: LNHDA, SQIVND (reference sequence). The CDR3 reads CASSTGTGIHEQYF. The CDR3 DNA reads TGTGCCAGTAGTACCGGGACAGGGATCCACGAGCAGTACTTC.

Points on this clonotype: Likely a read error: the CDR3 ends without its conserved phenylalanine or tryptophan. Here the CDR3 reads CASSFAQNQPQHL. In DNA, the CDR3 is TGTGCCAGCAGCTTTGCCCAGAATCAGCCCCAGCATCTT. The chain employs TRBV12-3 or TRBV12-4 and TRBJ1-5; D ambiguous. The germline V and J ends were trimmed by 6 bases and 4 bases, with 10 bases remaining between them. This CDR3 is 13 amino acids long.

DNA for the CDR3: TGTGCCAGCAGGAAAACGACTAGCGGGAGCTCTTACTACAATGAGCAGTTCTTC. Translated, it gives CASRKTTSGSSYYNEQFF. The chain is built from TRBV2 and TRBJ2-1; 12 nucleotides agree with TRBD2. Germline V gene data show CDR1 as SNHLY and CDR2 as FYNNEI. The CDR3 is made up of 18 amino acids. The ends lost 6 bases at V and 3 bases at J; junction bases unmatched: 12.

The chain employs TRBV7-6 and TRBJ2-5; D possibly corresponds to TRBD2 (5 bases). Trimming cost V 5 bases and J 3 bases, with 13 bases left between them. The CDR3 length is 14 residues. Germline CDR1 is SGHVS and CDR2 is FNYEAQ. This chain's CDR3 is CASSPQPGKETQYF. The DNA for the CDR3 is TGTGCCAGCAGCCCACAGCCGGGAAAAGAGACCCAGTACTTC.

This clonotype was seen repeatedly, ten times or more. This chain links TRBV11-2 with TRBJ2-2, with 11 bases aligning to TRBD1. This CDR3 is built from 16 residues. Germline lookup yields CDR1 SGHAT and CDR2 FQNNGV. Trimming took 3 bases from V and 4 from J; bases not matched to a gene: 4. CDR3 DNA: TGTGCCAGCAGCTTTCGGACAGGGGGCTTCACCGGGGAGCTGTTTTTT. Its translation: CASSFRTGGFTGELFF.

CDR3 nucleotide sequence: TGCAGTGCCAGCAGTCAACGCGTTGGCTCCTACAATGAGCAGTTCTTC. It translates to CSASSQRVGSYNEQFF. The V call is TRBV20-1, the J call TRBJ2-1, with D unresolved. CDR1 and CDR2 from the germline V gene are DFQATT and SNEGSKA (reference sequence). Trimming pared 6 bases from V and 0 bases from J, leaving 18 bases between. The CDR3 covers 16 residues.

V is TRBV20-1 and J is TRBJ2-3, with TRBD1 matching 9 bases. V shed 6 bases and J 11 bases; nucleotides not matched to a gene: 15. Germline loops: CDR1 DFQATT, CDR2 SNEGSKA (reference sequence). CDR3 length equals 14 residues. In DNA form, the CDR3 reads TGCAGTGCACCCCGGGACAGGGTGAGGAATGAGCAGTATTTT. It translates to CSAPRDRVRNEQYF.